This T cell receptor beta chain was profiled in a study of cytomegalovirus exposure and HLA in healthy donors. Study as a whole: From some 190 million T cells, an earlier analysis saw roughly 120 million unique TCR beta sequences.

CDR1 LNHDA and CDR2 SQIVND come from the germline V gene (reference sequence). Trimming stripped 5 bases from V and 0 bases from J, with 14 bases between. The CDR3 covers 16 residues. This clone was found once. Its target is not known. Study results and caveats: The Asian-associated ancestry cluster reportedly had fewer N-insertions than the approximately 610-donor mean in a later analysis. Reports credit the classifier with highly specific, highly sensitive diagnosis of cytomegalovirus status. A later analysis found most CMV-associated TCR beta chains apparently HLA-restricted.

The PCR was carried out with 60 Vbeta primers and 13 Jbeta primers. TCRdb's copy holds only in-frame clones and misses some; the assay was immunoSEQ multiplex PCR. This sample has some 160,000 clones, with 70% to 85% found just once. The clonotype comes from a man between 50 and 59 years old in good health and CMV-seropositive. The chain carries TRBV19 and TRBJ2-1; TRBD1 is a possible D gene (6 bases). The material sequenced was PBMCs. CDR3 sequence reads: CASSGTLTVSYNEQFF. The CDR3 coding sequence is TGTGCCAGTAGTGGGACATTGACCGTCTCCTACAATGAGCAGTTCTTC.